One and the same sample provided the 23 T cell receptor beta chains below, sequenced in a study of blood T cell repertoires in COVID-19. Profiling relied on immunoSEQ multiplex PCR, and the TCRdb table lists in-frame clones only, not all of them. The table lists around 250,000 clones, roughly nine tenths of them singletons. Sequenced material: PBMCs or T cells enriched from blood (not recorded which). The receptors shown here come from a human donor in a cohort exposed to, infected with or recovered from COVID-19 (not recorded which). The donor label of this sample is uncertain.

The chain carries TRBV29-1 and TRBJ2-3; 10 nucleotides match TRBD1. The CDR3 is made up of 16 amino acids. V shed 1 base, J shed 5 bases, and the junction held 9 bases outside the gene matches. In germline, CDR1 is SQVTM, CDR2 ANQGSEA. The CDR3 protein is CSVEAGSTGGVDTQYF. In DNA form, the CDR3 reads TGCAGCGTTGAAGCGGGCTCGACAGGGGGCGTAGATACGCAGTATTTT.

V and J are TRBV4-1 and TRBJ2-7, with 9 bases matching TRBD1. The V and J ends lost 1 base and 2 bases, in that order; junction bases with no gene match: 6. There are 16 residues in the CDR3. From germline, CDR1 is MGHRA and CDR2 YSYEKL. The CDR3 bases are TGCGCCAGCAGCCAAGTCTCCGGGACAGGGACCTACGAGCAGTACTTC. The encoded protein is CASSQVSGTGTYEQYF.

CDR3 bases: TGCGCCAGCAGCTTGGACGGTTACGAGCAGTACTTC. Translating it yields CASSLDGYEQYF. The chain has TRBV5-1 and TRBJ2-7; D uncertain. V shed 0 bases and J shed 4 bases, with 5 bases lying between them. The CDR3 length is 12 residues. From germline, CDR1 is SGHRS and CDR2 YFSETQ.

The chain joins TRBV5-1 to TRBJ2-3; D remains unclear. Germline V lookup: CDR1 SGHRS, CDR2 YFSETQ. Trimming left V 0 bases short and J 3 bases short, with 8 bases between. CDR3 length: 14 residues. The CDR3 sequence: CASSLGAVTDTQYF. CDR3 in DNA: TGCGCCAGCAGCTTGGGCGCGGTAACAGATACGCAGTATTTT. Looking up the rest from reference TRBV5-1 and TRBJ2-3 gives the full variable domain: KAGVTQTPRYLIKTRGQQVTLSCSPISGHRSVSWYQQTPGQGLQFLFEYFSETQRNKGNFPGRFSGRQFSNSRSEMNVSTLELGDSALYLCASSLGAVTDTQYFGPGTRLTVL.

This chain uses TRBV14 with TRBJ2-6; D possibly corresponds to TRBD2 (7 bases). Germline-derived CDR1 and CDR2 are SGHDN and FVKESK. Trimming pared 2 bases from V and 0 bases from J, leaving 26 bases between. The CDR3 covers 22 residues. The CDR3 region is CASSQSRGEGHPPHSGANVLTF. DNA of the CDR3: TGTGCCAGCAGCCAATCAAGGGGGGAGGGTCACCCCCCTCACTCTGGGGCCAACGTCCTGACTTTC.

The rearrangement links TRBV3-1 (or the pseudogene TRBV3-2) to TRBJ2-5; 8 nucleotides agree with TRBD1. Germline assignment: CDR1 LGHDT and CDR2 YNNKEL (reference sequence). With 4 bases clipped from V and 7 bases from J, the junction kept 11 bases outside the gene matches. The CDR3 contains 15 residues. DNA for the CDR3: TGTGCCAGCAGCCTCAAACCCAGGGGGCGAGGGACCCAGTACTTC. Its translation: CASSLKPRGRGTQYF.

The CDR3 nucleotides are TGTGCCAGTAGTTCCAGGCACTCCTACGAGCAGTACTTC. Its protein is CASSSRHSYEQYF. This sequence joins TRBV19 and TRBJ2-7; D gene ambiguous. The V end lost 5 bases, the J end lost 0 bases, and 8 bases lay between the germline ends. Germline V gene data show CDR1 as LNHDA and CDR2 as SQIVND (reference sequence). The CDR3 consists of 13 residues.

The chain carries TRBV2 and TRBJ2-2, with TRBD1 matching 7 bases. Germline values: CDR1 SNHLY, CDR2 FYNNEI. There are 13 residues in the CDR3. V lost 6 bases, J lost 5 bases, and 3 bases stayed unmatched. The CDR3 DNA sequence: TGTGCCAGCAGCCCACAGGGGACCGGGGAGCTGTTTTTT. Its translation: CASSPQGTGELFF.

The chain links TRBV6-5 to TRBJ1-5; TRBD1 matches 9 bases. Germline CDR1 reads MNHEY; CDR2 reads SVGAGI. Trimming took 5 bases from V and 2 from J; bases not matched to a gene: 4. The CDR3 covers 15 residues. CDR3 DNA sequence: TGTGCCAGCAGTACAGGGGGCCATCGCAATCAGCCCCAGCATTTT. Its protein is CASSTGGHRNQPQHF.

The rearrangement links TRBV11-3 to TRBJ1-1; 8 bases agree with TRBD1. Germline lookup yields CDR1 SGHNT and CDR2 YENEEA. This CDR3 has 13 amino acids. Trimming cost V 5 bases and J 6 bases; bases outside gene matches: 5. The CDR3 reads CASSKRTGSEAFF. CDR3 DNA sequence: TGTGCCAGCAGCAAACGGACAGGGTCTGAAGCTTTCTTT.

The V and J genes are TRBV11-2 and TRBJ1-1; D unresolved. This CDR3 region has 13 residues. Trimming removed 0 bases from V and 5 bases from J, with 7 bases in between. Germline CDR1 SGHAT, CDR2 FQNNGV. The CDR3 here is CASSLDPYTEAFF. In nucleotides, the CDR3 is TGTGCCAGCAGCTTAGATCCCTATACTGAAGCTTTCTTT.

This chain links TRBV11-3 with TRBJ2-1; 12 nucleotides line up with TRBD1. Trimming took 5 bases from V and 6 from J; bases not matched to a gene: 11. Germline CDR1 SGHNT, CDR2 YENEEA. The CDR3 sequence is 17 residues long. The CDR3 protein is CASSRDRGRVYGNEQFF. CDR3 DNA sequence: TGTGCCAGCAGCCGGGACAGGGGGCGAGTTTATGGCAATGAGCAGTTCTTC.

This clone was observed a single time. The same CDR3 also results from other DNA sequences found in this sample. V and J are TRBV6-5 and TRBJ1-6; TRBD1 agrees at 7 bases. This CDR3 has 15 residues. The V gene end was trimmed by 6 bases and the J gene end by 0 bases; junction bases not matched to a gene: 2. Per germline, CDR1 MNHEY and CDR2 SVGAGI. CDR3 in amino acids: CASRTGSSYNSPLHF. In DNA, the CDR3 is TGTGCCAGCAGGACAGGGAGCTCCTATAATTCACCCCTCCACTTT.

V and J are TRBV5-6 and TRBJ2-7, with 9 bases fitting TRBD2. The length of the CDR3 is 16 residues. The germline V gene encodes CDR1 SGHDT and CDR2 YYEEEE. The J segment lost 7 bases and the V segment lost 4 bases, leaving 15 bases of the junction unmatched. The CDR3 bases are TGTGCCAGCAGCCTGTCGGGGCGGGGGGGCCTCGGAGAGCAGTACTTC. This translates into CASSLSGRGGLGEQYF.

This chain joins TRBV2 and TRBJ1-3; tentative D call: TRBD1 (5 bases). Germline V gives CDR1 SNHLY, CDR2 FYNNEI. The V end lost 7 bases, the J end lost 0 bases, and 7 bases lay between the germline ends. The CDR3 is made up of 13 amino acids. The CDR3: CASKQDSGNTIYF. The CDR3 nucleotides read TGTGCCAGCAAACAGGACTCTGGAAACACCATATATTTT.

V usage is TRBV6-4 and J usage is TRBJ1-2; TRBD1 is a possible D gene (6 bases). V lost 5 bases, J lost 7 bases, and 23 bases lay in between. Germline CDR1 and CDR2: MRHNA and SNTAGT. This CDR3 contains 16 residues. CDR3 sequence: CASSPEKQGDLRGYTF. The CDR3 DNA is TGTGCCAGCAGTCCCGAAAAACAGGGAGATCTCCGTGGCTACACCTTC.

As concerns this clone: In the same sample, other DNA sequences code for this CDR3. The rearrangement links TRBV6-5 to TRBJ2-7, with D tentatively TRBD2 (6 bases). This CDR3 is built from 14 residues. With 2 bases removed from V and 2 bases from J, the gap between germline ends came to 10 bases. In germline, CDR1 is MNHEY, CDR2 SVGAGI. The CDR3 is CASSYGRGPYEQYF. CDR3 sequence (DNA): TGTGCCAGCAGTTACGGGCGGGGCCCCTACGAGCAGTACTTC.

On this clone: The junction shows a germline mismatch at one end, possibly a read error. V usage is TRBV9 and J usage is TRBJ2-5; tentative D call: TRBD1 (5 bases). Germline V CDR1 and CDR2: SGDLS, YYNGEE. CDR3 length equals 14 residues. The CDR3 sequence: CASSARQFQGTQYF. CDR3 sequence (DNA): TGTGCCAGCAGCGCAAGACAGTTCCAAGGGACCCAGTACTTC. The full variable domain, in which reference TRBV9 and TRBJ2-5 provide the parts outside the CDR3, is DSGVTQTPKHLITATGQRVTLRCSPRSGDLSVYWYQQSLDQGLQFLIQYYNGEERAKGNILERFSAQQFPDLHSELNLSSLELGDSALYFCASSARQFQGTQYFGPGTRLLVL.

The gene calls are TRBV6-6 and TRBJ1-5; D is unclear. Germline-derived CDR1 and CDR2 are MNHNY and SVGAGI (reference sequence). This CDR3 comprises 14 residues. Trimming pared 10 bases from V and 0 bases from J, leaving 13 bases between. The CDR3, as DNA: TGTGCCACGGGAAGACCGGTTAGCAATCAGCCCCAGCATTTT. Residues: CATGRPVSNQPQHF.

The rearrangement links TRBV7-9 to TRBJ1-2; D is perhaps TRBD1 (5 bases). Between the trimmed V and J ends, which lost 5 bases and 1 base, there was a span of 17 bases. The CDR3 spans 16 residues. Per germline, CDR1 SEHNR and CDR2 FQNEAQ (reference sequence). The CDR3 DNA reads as TGTGCCAGCAGCCAAACTTCCGACAGTAATAACTATGGCTACACCTTC. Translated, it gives CASSQTSDSNNYGYTF.

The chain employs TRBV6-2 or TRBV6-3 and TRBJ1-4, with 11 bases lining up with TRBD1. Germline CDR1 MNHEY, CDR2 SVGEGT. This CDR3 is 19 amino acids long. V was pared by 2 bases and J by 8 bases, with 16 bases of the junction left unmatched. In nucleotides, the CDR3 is TGTGCCAGCAGTTACGTCCGCGGACAGGGGGCTCTTCATCAGGAAAAACTGTTTTTT. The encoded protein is CASSYVRGQGALHQEKLFF.

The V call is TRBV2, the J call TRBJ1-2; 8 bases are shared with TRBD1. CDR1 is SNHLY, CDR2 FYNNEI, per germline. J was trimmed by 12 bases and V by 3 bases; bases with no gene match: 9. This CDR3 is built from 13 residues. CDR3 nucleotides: TGTGCCAGCAGTGATCAGGGGGCCGTGGACCACACCTTC. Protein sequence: CASSDQGAVDHTF.

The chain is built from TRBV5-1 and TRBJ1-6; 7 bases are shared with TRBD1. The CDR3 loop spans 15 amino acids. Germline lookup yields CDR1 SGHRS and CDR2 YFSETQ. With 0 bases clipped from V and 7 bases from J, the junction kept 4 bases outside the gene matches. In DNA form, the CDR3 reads TGCGCCAGCAGCTTGGCGACAGGGCCAAATTCACCCCTCCACTTT. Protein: CASSLATGPNSPLHF. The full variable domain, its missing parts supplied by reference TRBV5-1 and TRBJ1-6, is KAGVTQTPRYLIKTRGQQVTLSCSPISGHRSVSWYQQTPGQGLQFLFEYFSETQRNKGNFPGRFSGRQFSNSRSEMNVSTLELGDSALYLCASSLATGPNSPLHFGNGTRLTVT.